Below are 10 T cell receptor beta chains sequenced from a single sample in a study of response to subunit inactivated influenza vaccine (dated by TCRdb to 2016 to 2019). Receptors were amplified or captured by RT-PCR. Data came from an Illumina HiSeq 2500. The public reads were reprocessed in TCRdb via fastp at Q25 and MiXCR, keeping in-frame beta chains. Each entry merges the rows of one CDR3 protein and shows their most common DNA and genes. The sample table holds hundreds of thousands of distinct CDR3 sequences, of which around 14% were seen once. Of the sample, approximately 10% is held by the ten largest clones. The sample here was PBMCs from blood, taken roughly 12 days after vaccination. Receptors originate from a man aged 45-65 years who received an inactivated influenza vaccine. Donor details come from another sample of the same person, matched by shared clones.

The rearrangement uses TRBV6-1 and TRBJ2-3; 10 nucleotides match TRBD2. Germline-derived CDR1 and CDR2 are MNHNS and SASEGT. The trim removed 2 bases at V and 0 bases at J, leaving 8 bases unmatched. This CDR3 spans 18 amino acids. CDR3 in amino acids: CASSESAGGVTSTDTQYF. DNA for the CDR3: TGTGCCAGCAGTGAATCAGCGGGGGGGGTGACTAGCACAGATACGCAGTATTTT.

V and J are TRBV20-1 and TRBJ2-7; D uncertain. Germline V gene lookup returns CDR1 DFQATT and CDR2 SNEGSKA (reference sequence). V lost 2 bases and J 3 bases, leaving 8 bases between the germline ends. The CDR3 consists of 12 residues. The CDR3 coding sequence is TGCAGTGCTAGAAGTGGGTACTACGAGCAGTACTTC. It is translated as CSARSGYYEQYF.

This clonotype was seen more than once but under ten times. The CDR3 is CASSLMGVASDEQFF. The CDR3 DNA reads as TGTGCCAGCAGTTTAATGGGGGTAGCATCGGATGAGCAGTTCTTC. The genes are TRBV12-3 or TRBV12-4 and TRBJ2-1; D possibly uses TRBD1 or TRBD2 (5 bases each). CDR3 length: 15 residues. V was clipped by 2 bases and J by 8 bases, with 16 bases between them.

This clonotype turned up a few times. V usage is TRBV7-9 and J usage is TRBJ2-2; 9 bases align to TRBD1. The CDR3 sequence is 15 residues long. Germline CDR1 is SEHNR and CDR2 is FQNEAQ (reference sequence). V shed 5 bases and J 3 bases; nucleotides not matched to a gene: 4. CDR3 DNA sequence: TGTGCCAGCAGCAAGGACAGGGGTGACACCGGGGAGCTGTTTTTT. Translation gives CASSKDRGDTGELFF.

This clonotype was seen many times. The chain employs TRBV20-1 and TRBJ2-7; D unclear. This CDR3 spans 11 amino acids. The germline V gene encodes CDR1 DFQATT and CDR2 SNEGSKA (reference sequence). V gave up 7 bases and J gave up 3 bases, with 10 bases separating them. The CDR3 DNA reads TGCAGTGTGGCGGACCTCTACGAGCAGTACTTC. Residues: CSVADLYEQYF.

The chain joins TRBV28 to TRBJ2-7; 9 bases fit TRBD1. Germline CDR1 and CDR2: MDHEN and SYDVKM. The CDR3 length is 15 residues. V trimming: 6 bases; J trimming: 3 bases; junction bases outside the gene matches: 9. The CDR3 sequence is CASRELGQGSYEQYF. DNA for the CDR3: TGTGCCAGCAGAGAGTTGGGACAGGGAAGCTACGAGCAGTACTTC.

The chain carries TRBV10-1 and TRBJ2-2; 7 bases are shared with TRBD1. CDR3 length equals 15 residues. Trimming took 7 bases from V and 6 from J; bases not matched to a gene: 11. Germline assignment: CDR1 WNHNN and CDR2 SYGVQD (reference sequence). DNA of the CDR3: TGCGCCAGCACCCAGACAGGGAGTGGATCCGGGGAGCTGTTTTTT. This encodes CASTQTGSGSGELFF.

The V and J genes are TRBV28 and TRBJ2-3; 8 nucleotides line up with TRBD2. Germline-derived CDR1 and CDR2 are MDHEN and SYDVKM. Unmatched junction bases numbered 4, after V lost 3 bases and J lost 2 bases. This CDR3 spans 15 amino acids. The CDR3 loop reads CASSFGLAFTDTQYF. The CDR3 coding sequence is TGTGCCAGCAGTTTCGGACTAGCCTTCACAGATACGCAGTATTTT.

A few counts support this clonotype. The rearrangement links TRBV20-1 to TRBJ2-3, with no clear D. The germline V gene encodes CDR1 DFQATT and CDR2 SNEGSKA (reference sequence). This CDR3 is 12 amino acids long. V was pared by 3 bases and J by 6 bases, with 10 bases between. The CDR3 sequence is CSASSQVDTQYF. The CDR3 DNA follows: TGCAGTGCTAGTAGCCAGGTCGATACGCAGTATTTT.

This chain connects TRBV10-3 to TRBJ1-1, with 7 bases identical to TRBD1. V lost 6 bases, J lost 1 base, and 8 bases stayed unmatched. The CDR3 spans 15 residues. CDR1 is ENHRY, CDR2 SYGVKD, per germline. CDR3 region: CAIRTHTGANTEAFF. As DNA, the CDR3 is TGTGCCATCAGAACCCATACAGGGGCGAACACTGAAGCTTTCTTT.